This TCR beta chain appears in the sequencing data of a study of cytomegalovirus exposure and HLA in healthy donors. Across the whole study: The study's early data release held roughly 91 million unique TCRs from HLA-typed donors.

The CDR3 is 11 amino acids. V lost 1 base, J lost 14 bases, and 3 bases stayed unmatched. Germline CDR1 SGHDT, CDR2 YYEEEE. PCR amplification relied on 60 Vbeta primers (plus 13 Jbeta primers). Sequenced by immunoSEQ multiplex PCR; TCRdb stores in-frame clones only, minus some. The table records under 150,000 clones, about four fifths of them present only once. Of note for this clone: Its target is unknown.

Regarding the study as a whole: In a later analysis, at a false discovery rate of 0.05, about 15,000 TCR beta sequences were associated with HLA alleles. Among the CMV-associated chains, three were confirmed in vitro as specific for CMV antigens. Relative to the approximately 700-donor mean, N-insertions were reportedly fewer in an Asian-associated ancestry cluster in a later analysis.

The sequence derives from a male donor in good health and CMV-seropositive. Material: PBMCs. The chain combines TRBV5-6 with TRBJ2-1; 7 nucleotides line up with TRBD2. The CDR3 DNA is TGTGCCAGCAGCTTGAGCACTAGCGAGTTCTTC. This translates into CASSLSTSEFF. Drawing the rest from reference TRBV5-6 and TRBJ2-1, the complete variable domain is DAGVTQSPTHLIKTRGQQVTLRCSPKSGHDTVSWYQQALGQGPQFIFQYYEEEERQRGNFPDRFSGHQFPNYSSELNVNALLLGDSALYLCASSLSTSEFFGPGTRLTVL.